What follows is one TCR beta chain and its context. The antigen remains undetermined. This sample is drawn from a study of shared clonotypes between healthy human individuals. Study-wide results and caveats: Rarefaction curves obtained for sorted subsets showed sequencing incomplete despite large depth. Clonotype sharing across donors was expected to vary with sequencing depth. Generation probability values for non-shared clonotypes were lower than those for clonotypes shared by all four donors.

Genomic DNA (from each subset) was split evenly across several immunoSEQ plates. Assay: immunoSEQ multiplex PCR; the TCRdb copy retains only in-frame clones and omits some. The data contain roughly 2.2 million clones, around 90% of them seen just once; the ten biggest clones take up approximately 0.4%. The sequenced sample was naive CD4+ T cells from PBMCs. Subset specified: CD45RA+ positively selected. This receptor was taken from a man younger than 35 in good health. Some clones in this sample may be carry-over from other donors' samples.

CDR3 sequence reads: CASSTGRGRVTEAFF. The CDR3 coding sequence is TGTGCCAGCAGCACAGGCAGGGGGCGGGTTACTGAAGCTTTCTTT. J is TRBJ1-1 and V is TRBV5-6; 8 bases fit TRBD1. J gave up 5 bases and V 4 bases, and 10 bases lay outside the gene matches. This CDR3 contains 15 residues. The germline V gene encodes CDR1 SGHDT and CDR2 YYEEEE. Drawing the rest from reference TRBV5-6 and TRBJ1-1, the complete variable domain is DAGVTQSPTHLIKTRGQQVTLRCSPKSGHDTVSWYQQALGQGPQFIFQYYEEEERQRGNFPDRFSGHQFPNYSSELNVNALLLGDSALYLCASSTGRGRVTEAFFGQGTRLTVV.